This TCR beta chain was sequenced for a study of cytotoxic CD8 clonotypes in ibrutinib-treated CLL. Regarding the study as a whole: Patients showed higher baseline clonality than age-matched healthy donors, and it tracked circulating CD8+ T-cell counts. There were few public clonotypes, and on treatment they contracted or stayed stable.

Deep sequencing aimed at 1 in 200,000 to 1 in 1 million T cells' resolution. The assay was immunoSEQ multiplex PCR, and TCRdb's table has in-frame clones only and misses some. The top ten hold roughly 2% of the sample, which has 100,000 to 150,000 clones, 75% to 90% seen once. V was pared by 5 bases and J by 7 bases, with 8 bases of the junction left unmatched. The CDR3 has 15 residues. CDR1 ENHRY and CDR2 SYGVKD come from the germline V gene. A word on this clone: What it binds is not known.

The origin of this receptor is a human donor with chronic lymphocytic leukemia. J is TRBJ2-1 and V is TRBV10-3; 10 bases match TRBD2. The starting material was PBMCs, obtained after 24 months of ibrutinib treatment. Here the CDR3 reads CAISTSGRAGNEQFF. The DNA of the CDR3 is TGTGCCATCAGTACAAGCGGGAGGGCCGGTAATGAGCAGTTCTTC.